The 13 T cell receptor beta chains listed next were all sequenced from one sample in a study of shared clonotypes between healthy human individuals. Clones were read by immunoSEQ multiplex PCR, and TCRdb kept only the in-frame ones, dropping some. Altogether 850,000 to 1,200,000 clones are present, 60% to 80% being singletons, with the ten largest covering roughly 1.5%. The sequenced material came from memory CD4+ T cells sorted from blood. Described subset: CD45RA-negative fraction. The receptor set was obtained from a man aged 18 to 30 in good health.

The gene calls are TRBV28 and TRBJ1-6; TRBD1 aligns across 9 bases. The CDR3 runs 15 residues. From germline, CDR1 is MDHEN and CDR2 SYDVKM. The V gene end was trimmed by 10 bases and the J gene end by 2 bases; junction bases not matched to a gene: 6. The CDR3 region is CATHTGGPYNSPLHF. The DNA for the CDR3 is TGTGCCACTCATACAGGGGGCCCCTATAATTCACCCCTCCACTTT.

The chain carries TRBV6-6 and TRBJ2-7; D gene ambiguous. This CDR3 has 13 amino acids. The germline gives CDR1 MNHNY, CDR2 SVGAGI (reference sequence). Trimming stripped 2 bases from V and 4 bases from J, with 9 bases between. The CDR3: CASSYGKIYEQYF. The CDR3 nucleotides are TGTGCCAGCAGTTACGGGAAGATTTACGAGCAGTACTTC.

The J gene is TRBJ2-7, the V gene TRBV18, with D perhaps matching TRBD1 (6 bases). The CDR3 contains 16 residues. The V and J ends lost 1 base and 2 bases respectively, with 15 bases between them. Per germline, CDR1 KGHSH and CDR2 LQKENI. CDR3 sequence reads: CASSPLRGSDPYEQYF. CDR3 DNA sequence: TGTGCCAGCTCACCACTAAGGGGGTCGGATCCCTACGAGCAGTACTTC.

The rearrangement uses TRBV5-1 and TRBJ2-3; possible D gene TRBD1, 6 bases. Per the germline V gene, CDR1 is SGHRS and CDR2 is YFSETQ. This CDR3 has 15 residues. V was cut by 4 bases and J by 2 bases, with 14 bases left in between. Written as DNA, the CDR3 is TGCGCCAGCAGCCCAAAAGGACAGATCACAGATACGCAGTATTTT. This translates into CASSPKGQITDTQYF.

This clone was seen just once. V is TRBV7-2 and J is TRBJ1-6, with TRBD1 identical over 7 bases. Germline values: CDR1 SGHTA, CDR2 FQGNSA. The J segment lost 11 bases and the V segment lost 2 bases, leaving 9 bases of the junction unmatched. The CDR3 covers 15 residues. This chain's CDR3 is CASSLMEQGRTPLHF. DNA of the CDR3: TGTGCCAGCAGCTTAATGGAACAGGGGAGGACACCCCTCCACTTT.

CDR3 protein: CASSAGLAATKFF. CDR3 DNA: TGTGCCAGCAGTGCGGGACTAGCGGCTACTAAGTTCTTC. The chain carries TRBV6-6 and TRBJ2-1; the match to TRBD2 covers 11 bases. The germline CDR1 and CDR2 sequences are MNHNY and SVGAGI (reference sequence). V lost 5 bases, J lost 14 bases, and 8 bases stayed unmatched. The CDR3 consists of 13 residues.

CDR3 in DNA: TGCGCCAGCAGCATCCAGACATCAGGGGGAGCTTTCTTT. Its translation is CASSIQTSGGAFF. This chain links TRBV5-1 with TRBJ1-1; 7 bases match TRBD1. V shed 4 bases, J shed 10 bases, and the junction held 10 bases outside the gene matches. Germline V gene data show CDR1 as SGHRS and CDR2 as YFSETQ. This CDR3 contains 13 residues.

This chain connects TRBV5-1 to TRBJ1-1, with D tentatively TRBD1 (5 bases). The CDR3 is 14 residues long. The V gene's germline CDR1 is SGHRS and CDR2 YFSETQ. V was clipped by 2 bases and J by 4 bases, with 12 bases between them. CDR3 region: CASSLVGVSTEAFF. CDR3 coding DNA: TGCGCCAGCAGCTTAGTAGGGGTGAGCACTGAAGCTTTCTTT.

This CDR3 reads CASGGDPYNEQFF. The CDR3 coding sequence is TGTGCCAGCGGGGGGGACCCCTACAATGAGCAGTTCTTC. The chain joins TRBV28 to TRBJ2-1; 7 nucleotides agree with TRBD2. Trimming removed 8 bases from V and 2 bases from J; junction bases left unmatched: 3. The length of the CDR3 is 13 residues. The germline CDR1 and CDR2 sequences are MDHEN and SYDVKM.

This chain links TRBV15 with TRBJ2-2; tentatively, D is TRBD1 (6 bases). Trimming removed 6 bases at V and 8 bases at J, with 19 bases between. CDR3 length: 15 amino acids. CDR1 LNHNV and CDR2 YYDKDF come from the germline V gene (reference sequence). The CDR3 reads CATRKDSIDPGELFF. The CDR3 DNA sequence: TGTGCCACCAGAAAGGACAGCATTGACCCGGGGGAGCTGTTTTTT.

The chain links TRBV6-1 to TRBJ1-1, with D maybe TRBD1 (5 bases). The CDR3 has 14 amino acids. The V and J ends lost 5 bases and 1 base respectively, with 11 bases between them. Per the germline V gene, CDR1 is MNHNS and CDR2 is SASEGT. The CDR3 DNA reads as TGTGCCAGCAGTTATATAGGACAGAACACTGAAGCTTTCTTT. Translating gives CASSYIGQNTEAFF.

The chain employs TRBV7-2 and TRBJ2-1; D could derive from TRBD1 or TRBD2 (6 bases each). The CDR3 is 13 amino acids. The germline V and J ends were trimmed by 3 bases and 10 bases, with 13 bases remaining between them. Germline V gives CDR1 SGHTA, CDR2 FQGNSA. The CDR3 region is CASSFWGAGEQFF. CDR3 nucleotides: TGTGCCAGCAGCTTTTGGGGGGCGGGAGAGCAGTTCTTC. Drawing the rest from reference TRBV7-2 and TRBJ2-1, the complete variable domain is GAGVSQSPSNKVTEKGKDVELRCDPISGHTALYWYRQSLGQGLEFLIYFQGNSAPDKSGLPSDRFSAERTGGSVSTLTIQRTQQEDSAVYLCASSFWGAGEQFFGPGTRLTVL.

The genes are TRBV6-1 and TRBJ1-4, with D tentatively TRBD1 (5 bases). Germline values: CDR1 MNHNS, CDR2 SASEGT. Between the trimmed V and J ends, which lost 4 bases and 0 bases, there was a span of 9 bases. CDR3 length: 15 amino acids. For the CDR3, the DNA is TGTGCCAGCAGTGTTTGGGGCGCAACTAATGAAAAACTGTTTTTT. Its protein is CASSVWGATNEKLFF.